This TCR beta chain originates from a study of control samples from healthy donors and cancer patients. Measured with immunoSEQ multiplex PCR; TCRdb has only the in-frame clones, and not every one. The data show some 120,000 clones, roughly nine tenths seen once. This clone came up once. The receptor's source is a woman between 50 and 59 years old with colorectal cancer. Sequencing input: PBMCs.

The CDR3 here is CASSSSLPGIKDEQFF. CDR3 DNA: TGTGCCAGCAGCTCCTCCCTCCCGGGTATCAAGGATGAGCAGTTCTTC. The rearrangement uses TRBV11-1 and TRBJ2-1, with D unclear. V was shortened by 4 bases and J by 8 bases, with 21 bases between the two germline ends. The V gene's germline CDR1 is SGHAT and CDR2 FQDESV (reference sequence). This CDR3 has 16 residues. The whole variable domain, filled in from reference TRBV11-1 and TRBJ2-1, reads EAEVAQSPRYKITEKSQAVAFWCDPISGHATLYWYRQILGQGPELLVQFQDESVVDDSQLPKDRFSAERLKGVDSTLKIQPAELGDSAMYLCASSSSLPGIKDEQFFGPGTRLTVL.